Shown below are 30 T cell receptor beta chains from a single sample sequenced in a study of blood T cells in healthy people across ages. A second PCR, run for roughly 7 to 12 cycles, used a sample-barcoded 5' primer plus a J-beta primer mix. One entry per CDR3 protein results from TCRdb running MiXCR on the 5' RACE reads. This table has about 1.4 million distinct CDR3 sequences, 55% to 75% appearing once. Sequencing was done on a sample of blood. The receptor source for this set is a man younger than 35 in good health.

The chain has TRBV29-1 and TRBJ2-7; 7 positions agree with TRBD1. CDR3 length: 15 residues. After removal of 8 bases from V and 7 bases from J, the junction contained 20 bases not matched to a gene. CDR1 is SQVTM, CDR2 ANQGSEA, per germline. The CDR3 spells CSHSLEGAIYDEQYF. In DNA, the CDR3 is TGCAGCCATAGTCTAGAGGGGGCGATTTACGATGAGCAGTACTTC.

The chain couples TRBV11-2 to TRBJ2-7; tentatively, D is TRBD1 or TRBD2 (5 bases each). Germline loops: CDR1 SGHAT, CDR2 FQNNGV. V lost 6 bases and J lost 3, with 18 bases in between. This CDR3 comprises 15 residues. CDR3 in DNA: TGTGCCAGCAGTCCTTTATTGGGACCGCACTACGAGCAGTACTTC. Protein sequence: CASSPLLGPHYEQYF.

As concerns this clonotype: Mismatch with germline at one junction end may stem from a read error. V and J are TRBV7-2 and TRBJ2-7, with D tentatively TRBD2 (5 bases). CDR3 length: 14 amino acids. Germline CDR1 and CDR2: SGHTA and FQGNSA. The CDR3 DNA is TGTGCCAGCAGCTCCCCGGGAAATACCTACGGGCAGTACTTC. Protein product: CASSSPGNTYGQYF. Full variable domain (rest looked up from reference TRBV7-2 and TRBJ2-7): GAGVSQSPSNKVTEKGKDVELRCDPISGHTALYWYRQSLGQGLEFLIYFQGNSAPDKSGLPSDRFSAERTGGSVSTLTIQRTQQEDSAVYLCASSSPGNTYGQYFGPGTRLTVT.

This chain links TRBV11-2 with TRBJ2-3, with TRBD2 as a possible D gene (6 bases). CDR1 and CDR2 (germline): SGHAT, FQNNGV. The ends were cut back, 0 bases at V and 2 bases at J, with 15 bases in the middle. CDR3 length equals 17 residues. This CDR3 is CASSLDRDSRFTDTQYF. The CDR3 bases are TGTGCCAGCAGCTTAGATCGGGACTCCCGATTCACAGATACGCAGTATTTT.

This chain joins TRBV20-1 and TRBJ2-7; possible D gene TRBD1, 7 bases. The V end was cut by 3 bases, the J end by 0 bases, with 15 bases between. CDR3 length equals 15 residues. Germline values: CDR1 DFQATT, CDR2 SNEGSKA (reference sequence). The chain's CDR3 is CSARGGQQSSYEQYF. The CDR3 DNA sequence: TGCAGTGCTAGGGGGGGACAGCAGAGCTCCTACGAGCAGTACTTC.

The chain recombines TRBV27 with TRBJ1-6; D perhaps matches TRBD1 (5 bases). This CDR3 spans 14 amino acids. Germline loops: CDR1 MNHEY, CDR2 SMNVEV (reference sequence). Trimming removed 4 bases from V and 5 bases from J, with 9 bases in between. The CDR3 sequence: CASSSGLDNSPLHF. The CDR3 DNA reads as TGTGCCAGCAGTTCAGGGTTGGATAATTCACCCCTCCACTTT.

This clonotype was seen a few times. This chain joins TRBV20-1 and TRBJ2-3; TRBD1 or TRBD2 may be the D gene (5 bases each). Germline V lookup: CDR1 DFQATT, CDR2 SNEGSKA (reference sequence). Between the trimmed V and J ends, which lost 0 bases and 0 bases, there was a span of 16 bases. This CDR3 region has 17 residues. The CDR3 spells CSARDSPGAVSTDTQYF. CDR3 DNA: TGCAGTGCTAGAGATTCACCCGGGGCCGTTAGCACAGATACGCAGTATTTT.

As for this clonotype: A read error may account for a junction end that differs from germline. The chain couples TRBV29-1 to TRBJ2-1, with D tentatively TRBD1 (6 bases). This CDR3 is built from 12 residues. Germline V gene data show CDR1 as SQVTM and CDR2 as ANQGSEA. The CDR3 spells CSGEMGAIAQFF. The CDR3 bases are TGCAGCGGTGAAATGGGGGCAATAGCGCAGTTCTTC.

V and J are TRBV20-1 and TRBJ1-6; D ambiguous. The V and J ends lost 6 bases and 4 bases respectively, with 19 bases between them. This CDR3 spans 16 amino acids. From germline, CDR1 is DFQATT and CDR2 SNEGSKA (reference sequence). CDR3 nucleotide sequence: TGCAGTGCCAGATCGACCCAGGAGAATTATAATTCACCCCTCCACTTT. It is translated as CSARSTQENYNSPLHF.

CDR3 residues: CASSKAGGDSSYEQYF. The CDR3 nucleotides are TGTGCCAGCAGCAAAGCTGGCGGGGACAGCTCCTACGAGCAGTACTTC. This rearrangement joins TRBV21-1 to TRBJ2-7; the D call of TRBD1 is as the table states it, not checked on the DNA. TRBV21-1 is designated a pseudogene. The CDR3 extends over 16 amino acids.

The rearrangement uses TRBV3-1 and TRBJ1-6, with 10 bases fitting TRBD1. Germline CDR1 and CDR2: LGHDT and YNNKEL (reference sequence). The CDR3 has 15 residues. V lost 4 bases, J lost 9 bases, and 6 bases stayed unmatched. CDR3: CASSPTGTGVSPLHF. The CDR3 nucleotides read TGTGCCAGCAGCCCCACCGGGACAGGGGTTTCACCCCTCCACTTT.

To note about this clonotype: At one end, the junction sequence differs from germline, possibly due to a read error. The chain recombines TRBV4-1 with TRBJ2-1; D may match TRBD1 or TRBD2 (6 bases each). This CDR3 has 16 residues. Germline loops: CDR1 MGHRA, CDR2 YSYEKL. This CDR3 reads CASSQDPGGSHNEQFF. The CDR3 nucleotides are TGCGCCAGCAGCCAAGATCCCGGGGGCTCCCACAATGAGCAGTTCTTC.

This chain joins TRBV10-3 and TRBJ2-4; 11 bases are shared with TRBD2. TRBJ2-7 matches the DNA end more closely, so the J call is doubtful. Germline-derived CDR1 and CDR2 are ENHRY and SYGVKD. The CDR3 totals 17 residues. The DNA for the CDR3 is TGTGCCGCCCAGGCGGGGGCCGGGACTAGCGGCTCCTACGAGCAGTACTTC. This gives the protein CAAQAGAGTSGSYEQYF.

This clonotype has only a few counts. V is TRBV29-1 and J is TRBJ1-1; D is undetermined. The CDR3 length is 14 residues. The germline V gene has CDR1 SQVTM and CDR2 ANQGSEA. Trimming removed 4 bases from V and 0 bases from J, with 12 bases in between. The CDR3 spells CSVVVRGLNTEAFF. The CDR3 region has the DNA TGCAGCGTTGTGGTCAGAGGCCTGAACACTGAAGCTTTCTTT.

V and J are TRBV30 and TRBJ2-7, with unresolved D. Trimming pared 2 bases from V and 4 bases from J, leaving 9 bases between. Germline-derived CDR1 and CDR2 are GTSNPN and SVGIG (reference sequence). The CDR3 loop spans 12 amino acids. The CDR3 sequence: CAWSQTGYEQYF. DNA of the CDR3: TGTGCCTGGAGTCAGACTGGGTACGAGCAGTACTTC.

V and J are TRBV5-5 and TRBJ1-5, with D perhaps TRBD1 (6 bases). V lost 6 bases and J 5 bases, leaving 15 bases between the germline ends. The germline gives CDR1 SGHKS, CDR2 YYEKEE (reference sequence). The CDR3 spans 14 residues. The CDR3 region has the DNA TGTGCCAGCACCAGGGACACTATGTATCAGCCCCAGCATTTT. Encoded protein: CASTRDTMYQPQHF.

This clonotype was recorded a few times. The DNA for the CDR3 is TGTGCCAGCAGGGGGGACAGAAGAAACTACGAGCAGTACTTC. Encoded protein: CASRGDRRNYEQYF. V usage is TRBV6-6 and J usage is TRBJ2-7; 7 nucleotides line up with TRBD1. CDR1 and CDR2 (germline): MNHNY, SVGAGI (reference sequence). V lost 6 bases, J lost 3 bases, and 8 bases stayed unmatched. CDR3 length: 14 amino acids.

The chain links TRBV20-1 to TRBJ2-5, with 7 bases that match TRBD1. The CDR3 loop spans 13 amino acids. Germline CDR1 and CDR2: DFQATT and SNEGSKA (reference sequence). V shed 5 bases and J 5 bases; nucleotides not matched to a gene: 8. The CDR3 region has the DNA TGCAGTGCTGAGGACAGGTATCACGAGACCCAGTACTTC. This sequence encodes CSAEDRYHETQYF.

This clonotype has only a few counts. V is TRBV12-3 or TRBV12-4 and J is TRBJ1-2, with D maybe TRBD1 (6 bases). Trimming pared 7 bases from V and 5 bases from J, leaving 17 bases between. CDR3 length equals 14 residues. The CDR3 reads CASTKNRAGYGYTF. The CDR3 nucleotides read TGTGCCAGCACCAAAAACAGGGCCGGGTATGGCTACACCTTC.

This clonotype appeared a few times. This chain links TRBV29-1 with TRBJ2-2, with 9 positions matching TRBD1. Trimming at V came to 3 bases and at J to 4 bases, leaving 3 bases not matched to a gene. CDR1 is SQVTM, CDR2 ANQGSEA, per germline. The CDR3 sequence is 14 residues long. CDR3: CSVDTTGGTGELFF. CDR3 DNA sequence: TGCAGCGTTGATACGACAGGGGGCACCGGGGAGCTGTTTTTT.

CDR3 amino acids: CASSDRPSYEQYF. The CDR3 DNA follows: TGTGCCAGCAGTGATAGACCCTCCTACGAGCAGTACTTC. The V call is TRBV2, the J call TRBJ2-7, with no clear D. Trimming left V 3 bases short and J 0 bases short, with 6 bases between. The CDR3 is 13 amino acids. Germline V lookup: CDR1 SNHLY, CDR2 FYNNEI.

The gene calls are TRBV5-1 and TRBJ1-2; D not certain. This CDR3 region has 13 residues. Germline V gives CDR1 SGHRS, CDR2 YFSETQ. V gave up 6 bases and J gave up 6 bases, with 15 bases separating them. The CDR3 bases are TGCGCCAGCAACGGGGAGAGTGGGAATGGCTACACCTTC. This codes for CASNGESGNGYTF.

The chain is built from TRBV7-9 and TRBJ1-6, with D possibly matching TRBD1 (6 bases). The CDR3 consists of 15 residues. Trimming removed 5 bases from V and 7 bases from J, with 15 bases in between. Germline V gives CDR1 SEHNR, CDR2 FQNEAQ (reference sequence). The CDR3 bases are TGTGCCAGCAGCCCCTCGGGACATCCCAATTCACCCCTCCACTTT. Translating gives CASSPSGHPNSPLHF.

This chain joins TRBV11-3 and TRBJ2-1; 9 bases agree with TRBD2. Looked up from germline, CDR1 is SGHNT and CDR2 is YENEEA. The CDR3 contains 15 residues. The V gene end was trimmed by 0 bases and the J gene end by 9 bases; junction bases not matched to a gene: 6. CDR3 DNA sequence: TGTGCCAGCAGCTTAGAAACTAGCGGGTTCAGTGAGCAGTTCTTC. Translating it yields CASSLETSGFSEQFF. The variable domain in full, completed from reference TRBV11-3 and TRBJ2-1, reads EAGVVQSPRYKIIEKKQPVAFWCNPISGHNTLYWYLQNLGQGPELLIRYENEEAVDDSQLPKDRFSAERLKGVDSTLKIQPAELGDSAVYLCASSLETSGFSEQFFGPGTRLTVL.

This chain connects TRBV7-2 to TRBJ2-1, with 14 bases matching TRBD2. V was clipped by 2 bases and J by 6 bases; unmatched bases: 9. The CDR3 consists of 18 residues. The germline V gene has CDR1 SGHTA and CDR2 FQGNSA. The CDR3 region has the DNA TGTGCCAGCAGCTTACTCTCGACTAGCGGGAGGGAACGCAATGAGCAGTTCTTC. Its protein is CASSLLSTSGRERNEQFF. The full variable domain, its missing parts supplied by reference TRBV7-2 and TRBJ2-1, is GAGVSQSPSNKVTEKGKDVELRCDPISGHTALYWYRQSLGQGLEFLIYFQGNSAPDKSGLPSDRFSAERTGGSVSTLTIQRTQQEDSAVYLCASSLLSTSGRERNEQFFGPGTRLTVL.

This clonotype was detected a few times. The V call is TRBV27, the J call TRBJ1-2; D gene unclear. Germline V CDR1 and CDR2: MNHEY, SMNVEV (reference sequence). This CDR3 has 13 amino acids. Trimming took 3 bases from V and 0 from J, leaving 5 bases between them. The CDR3 sequence is CASSFTANYGYTF. In DNA form, the CDR3 reads TGTGCCAGCAGTTTTACAGCTAACTATGGCTACACCTTC.

The chain couples TRBV4-1 to TRBJ2-3; 11 positions agree with TRBD2. J gave up 4 bases and V 4 bases, and 19 bases lay outside the gene matches. Germline V gene sequence: CDR1 MGHRA, CDR2 YSYEKL. The CDR3 covers 20 residues. The CDR3, as DNA: TGCGCCAGCAGCCGCCTGGGGAAGCTAGCGGGGGGCCGTAGCGCAGATACGCAGTATTTT. Protein sequence: CASSRLGKLAGGRSADTQYF.

V usage is TRBV27 and J usage is TRBJ1-1; D unclear. V was pared by 3 bases and J by 3 bases, with 8 bases between. The CDR3 consists of 13 residues. The V gene's germline CDR1 is MNHEY and CDR2 SMNVEV (reference sequence). CDR3 residues: CASSFGEYTEAFF. The CDR3 nucleotides read TGTGCCAGCAGTTTTGGGGAGTACACTGAAGCTTTCTTT.

Only a few counts were recorded for this clonotype. The CDR3 coding sequence is TGTGCCAGCAGCCAAGATGCAGGGAGAACTAATGAAAAACTGTTTTTT. Translation: CASSQDAGRTNEKLFF. The rearrangement uses TRBV4-2 and TRBJ1-4; possible D gene TRBD1, 5 bases. The V end was cut by 0 bases, the J end by 1 base, with 9 bases between. The CDR3 is 16 residues long. The germline V gene has CDR1 LGHNA and CDR2 YNFKEQ.

There are a few counts of this clonotype. The chain couples TRBV11-2 to TRBJ2-5, with 7 bases matching TRBD2. CDR3 length: 17 residues. CDR1 and CDR2 from the germline V gene are SGHAT and FQNNGV. V shed 0 bases, J shed 2 bases, and the junction held 9 bases outside the gene matches. In nucleotides, the CDR3 is TGTGCCAGCAGCTTAGATTCGGGGGGTTTGACTCAAGAGACCCAGTACTTC. Translation gives CASSLDSGGLTQETQYF. The whole variable domain, remainder taken from reference TRBV11-2 and TRBJ2-5, is EAGVAQSPRYKIIEKRQSVAFWCNPISGHATLYWYQQILGQGPKLLIQFQNNGVVDDSQLPKDRFSAERLKGVDSTLKIQPAKLEDSAVYLCASSLDSGGLTQETQYFGPGTRLLVL.